One and the same sample provided the 32 T cell receptor beta chains below, sequenced in a study of OX40 agonist ivuxolimab in advanced cancers. Data came from immunoSEQ multiplex PCR; TCRdb stores just in-frame clones and leaves some out. The data hold roughly 30,000 clones, with 84% observed a single time. This specimen consisted of CD4+ or CD8+ T cells sorted from blood, obtained in a trial of the OX40 agonist ivuxolimab. Receptors originate from an adult with an advanced solid tumor such as melanoma, head and neck, liver or kidney cancer.

CDR3 protein: CASSFPTSGNPDTQYF. Here the CDR3 DNA reads TGTGCCAGCAGCTTCCCGACTAGCGGGAATCCAGATACGCAGTATTTT. This rearrangement joins TRBV7-9 to TRBJ2-3; 11 nucleotides match TRBD2. V was clipped by 3 bases and J by 4 bases; unmatched bases: 6. The CDR3 is 16 residues long. The germline gives CDR1 SEHNR, CDR2 FQNEAQ (reference sequence).

The chain uses TRBV7-7 and TRBJ2-5, with D possibly TRBD2 on 6 matching bases. V lost 1 base and J lost 7, with 22 bases in between. Germline values: CDR1 SSHAT, CDR2 FNYEAQ (reference sequence). The CDR3 runs to 17 residues. In nucleotides, the CDR3 is TGTGCCAGCAGCTTAGTCCCCGGGCATACTTTGGGAGGGACCCAGTACTTC. This gives the protein CASSLVPGHTLGGTQYF.

The CDR3 region has the DNA TGCGCCAGCAGCTATACCGGACAGACCTACGAGCAGTACTTC. Translation gives CASSYTGQTYEQYF. The rearrangement links TRBV5-1 to TRBJ2-7; D possibly corresponds to TRBD1 (6 bases). This CDR3 contains 14 residues. V dropped 3 bases and J dropped 2 bases, with 12 bases sitting between them. In germline, CDR1 is SGHRS, CDR2 YFSETQ.

The chain couples TRBV6-5 to TRBJ1-2, with 7 nucleotides matching TRBD1. Germline loops: CDR1 MNHEY, CDR2 SVGAGI. This CDR3 contains 14 residues. Trimming took 0 bases from V and 4 from J; bases not matched to a gene: 2. CDR3 coding DNA: TGTGCCAGCAGTTACTCGGGACAGCTCTATGGCTACACCTTC. Amino acid sequence: CASSYSGQLYGYTF.

The chain recombines TRBV27 with TRBJ2-1, with 7 bases aligning to TRBD2. With V trimmed by 6 bases and J by 0 bases, 5 bases remained unmatched. The CDR3 spans 15 residues. The germline gives CDR1 MNHEY, CDR2 SMNVEV (reference sequence). The CDR3 region is CASSTGTTSYNEQFF. CDR3 DNA: TGTGCCAGCAGCACCGGGACTACCTCCTACAATGAGCAGTTCTTC.

In this sample, this clone is medium-sized. J is TRBJ2-1 and V is TRBV6-5; 11 nucleotides align to TRBD2. Trimming at V came to 6 bases and at J to 7 bases, leaving 2 bases not matched to a gene. This CDR3 has 13 residues. The germline V gene encodes CDR1 MNHEY and CDR2 SVGAGI. The CDR3 nucleotides are TGTGCCAGCAGACTAGCGGGGGATAATGAGCAGTTCTTC. Protein: CASRLAGDNEQFF.

This clone was counted a few times. The V and J genes are TRBV4-3 and TRBJ2-7; 8 bases are a match to TRBD2. The CDR3 consists of 16 residues. In germline, CDR1 is LGHNA, CDR2 YSLEER. V shed 0 bases and J 4 bases; nucleotides not matched to a gene: 8. CDR3: CASSQDRLAGSYEQYF. The CDR3 nucleotides are TGCGCCAGCAGCCAAGATCGCCTAGCGGGCTCTTACGAGCAGTACTTC.

There are a few counts of this clone. The V and J genes are TRBV7-9 and TRBJ2-7; D remains ambiguous. CDR1 and CDR2 (germline): SEHNR, FQNEAQ (reference sequence). This CDR3 is 12 amino acids long. Trimming left V 5 bases short and J 6 bases short, with 11 bases between. The CDR3 DNA is TGTGCCAGCAGCCCCCTCTGGGGCGAGCAGTACTTC. Translating gives CASSPLWGEQYF.

This chain uses TRBV5-4 with TRBJ1-6; 9 bases align to TRBD1. Trimming took 5 bases from V and 4 from J; bases not matched to a gene: 7. The germline CDR1 and CDR2 sequences are SGHNT and YYREEE (reference sequence). The CDR3 is 16 residues long. CDR3 DNA: TGTGCCAGCAGTAGGGGGACAGGGCCGTATAATTCACCCCTCCACTTT. Its protein product is CASSRGTGPYNSPLHF.

The V call is TRBV5-4, the J call TRBJ2-6; no clear D. CDR3 size: 18 residues. V gave up 2 bases and J gave up 0 bases, with 15 bases separating them. The germline V gene has CDR1 SGHNT and CDR2 YYREEE (reference sequence). The CDR3 spells CASSLVTVPLSGANVLTF. Written as DNA, the CDR3 is TGTGCCAGCAGCTTAGTGACGGTGCCCCTCTCTGGGGCCAACGTCCTGACTTTC.

The rearrangement links TRBV19 to TRBJ2-3; 8 bases align to TRBD1. Germline CDR1 and CDR2: LNHDA and SQIVND (reference sequence). The junction had 7 bases not matched to a gene; V was cut back by 5 bases and J by 9 bases. This CDR3 comprises 13 residues. The CDR3 DNA follows: TGTGCCAGTAGTCTTGGACAGGGACGCACGCAGTATTTT. This sequence encodes CASSLGQGRTQYF.

This clone was found a few times. This rearrangement joins TRBV6-1 to TRBJ2-3, with 14 bases identical to TRBD2. Germline V gene sequence: CDR1 MNHNS, CDR2 SASEGT. This CDR3 is 15 amino acids long. With 4 bases clipped from V and 4 bases from J, the junction kept 1 base outside the gene matches. The CDR3 DNA follows: TGTGCCAGCAGTGGACTAGCGGGGGGGCCAGATACGCAGTATTTT. As protein: CASSGLAGGPDTQYF.

The gene calls are TRBV11-3 and TRBJ2-5, with D perhaps given as TRBD1 or TRBD2 (5 bases each). Looked up from germline, CDR1 is SGHNT and CDR2 is YENEEA. Trimming pared 5 bases from V and 2 bases from J, leaving 18 bases between. This CDR3 is built from 16 residues. The DNA for the CDR3 is TGTGCCAGCAGCCCCTTAATGGGGGAATATCAAGAGACCCAGTACTTC. It encodes CASSPLMGEYQETQYF.

The rearrangement links TRBV4-1 to TRBJ2-7, with a weak D call TRBD2 (5 bases). The V gene's germline CDR1 is MGHRA and CDR2 YSYEKL. V was trimmed by 0 bases and J by 5 bases, leaving 11 bases between them. There are 14 residues in the CDR3. CDR3 region: CASSQDRSGNEQYF. The DNA for the CDR3 is TGCGCCAGCAGCCAAGATAGGTCGGGGAACGAGCAGTACTTC.

This clone has a single count. This chain connects TRBV19 to TRBJ2-4, with D unresolved. Germline V lookup: CDR1 LNHDA, CDR2 SQIVND (reference sequence). The V end was cut by 3 bases, the J end by 3 bases, with 9 bases between. The CDR3 sequence is 14 residues long. The CDR3 bases are TGTGCCAGTAGTATCGGTAGCATCAAAAACATTCAGTACTTC. Its protein is CASSIGSIKNIQYF.

The chain links TRBV11-3 to TRBJ2-1, with 13 bases identical to TRBD2. The J segment lost 5 bases and the V segment lost 0 bases, leaving 1 base of the junction unmatched. Germline CDR1 is SGHNT and CDR2 is YENEEA. CDR3 length: 16 residues. CDR3 in DNA: TGTGCCAGCAGCTTAGAAGGACTAGCGGGAGACAATGAGCAGTTCTTC. It yields the protein CASSLEGLAGDNEQFF.

This chain uses TRBV27 with TRBJ2-7; 10 bases line up with TRBD1. The V gene end was trimmed by 5 bases and the J gene end by 6 bases; junction bases not matched to a gene: 7. Germline V gives CDR1 MNHEY, CDR2 SMNVEV (reference sequence). The CDR3 is 14 residues long. The CDR3 spells CASSAGTGAFEQYF. In nucleotides, the CDR3 is TGTGCCAGCAGTGCCGGGACAGGGGCTTTCGAGCAGTACTTC.

The CDR3 DNA reads as TGCGCCAGCAGCCAGGTTGAGGGTAGCGGGTCCTATAATTCACCCCTCCACTTT. It translates to CASSQVEGSGSYNSPLHF. This chain joins TRBV4-1 and TRBJ1-6, with D unclear. This CDR3 is built from 18 residues. Germline CDR1 is MGHRA and CDR2 is YSYEKL. V lost 3 bases and J lost 1, with 16 bases in between.

V and J are TRBV7-8 and TRBJ1-1, with TRBD1 as a possible D gene (6 bases). V lost 0 bases and J lost 6, with 17 bases in between. There are 16 residues in the CDR3. Germline V gene sequence: CDR1 SGHVS, CDR2 FQNEAQ. CDR3 sequence (DNA): TGTGCCAGCAGCTTAGCGACCACAGGGACGGGTGCTGAAGCTTTCTTT. Its translation is CASSLATTGTGAEAFF.

This sequence joins TRBV6-6 and TRBJ2-1, with a possible D match to TRBD1 (6 bases). Germline CDR1 is MNHNY and CDR2 is SVGAGI (reference sequence). Trimming stripped 0 bases from V and 0 bases from J, with 9 bases between. This CDR3 comprises 16 residues. CDR3 amino acids: CASSYSPDSSYNEQFF. In nucleotides, the CDR3 is TGTGCCAGCAGTTACTCGCCGGACAGCTCCTACAATGAGCAGTTCTTC.

The chain links TRBV2 to TRBJ2-7, with 8 bases fitting TRBD1. Germline V gene data show CDR1 as SNHLY and CDR2 as FYNNEI. J gave up 2 bases and V 6 bases, and 0 bases lay outside the gene matches. The CDR3 has 12 amino acids. The chain's CDR3 is CASRGQAYEQYF. Written as DNA, the CDR3 is TGTGCCAGCAGGGGACAGGCCTACGAGCAGTACTTC.

The chain carries TRBV20-1 and TRBJ2-1; D unresolved. V shed 4 bases and J shed 3 bases, with 4 bases lying between them. This CDR3 has 11 residues. Per germline, CDR1 DFQATT and CDR2 SNEGSKA (reference sequence). The DNA of the CDR3 is TGCAGTGCTAACTACTACAATGAGCAGTTCTTC. It encodes CSANYYNEQFF.

The V gene is TRBV7-7, the J gene TRBJ2-1; 10 bases are shared with TRBD2. Germline V lookup: CDR1 SSHAT, CDR2 FNYEAQ (reference sequence). This CDR3 has 15 amino acids. V was pared by 3 bases and J by 6 bases, with 5 bases of the junction left unmatched. The CDR3 region has the DNA TGTGCCAGCAGCTTGGGAGCGGGGGGGCTCAATGAGCAGTTCTTC. Its protein product is CASSLGAGGLNEQFF.

The CDR3 DNA reads as TGTGCCAGCACGCGTACCCCTAGCTCCTACAATGAGCAGTTCTTC. Protein sequence: CASTRTPSSYNEQFF. J is TRBJ2-1 and V is TRBV9; no firm D call. CDR3 length equals 15 residues. V lost 6 bases to trimming and J lost 0 bases, with 13 bases between them. Germline CDR1 and CDR2: SGDLS and YYNGEE.

As concerns this clone: Because the CDR3 is missing its conserved closing phenylalanine or tryptophan, this is likely a read error. The DNA is omitted, as the CDR3 cannot be located on it reliably, and the CDR3 follows TCRdb's listing. The V and J genes are TRBV4-1 and TRBJ2-7; the DNA was not compared with TRBD2, the D call given in the table. The CDR3 region is 11 residues in length, termini included. Germline V gene sequence: CDR1 MGHRA, CDR2 YSYEKL. The CDR3 spells CASSQGDTTAP.

A single count supports this clone. This chain joins TRBV19 and TRBJ2-7, with 8 bases identical to TRBD1. Germline lookup yields CDR1 LNHDA and CDR2 SQIVND (reference sequence). This CDR3 has 14 amino acids. V lost 3 bases to trimming and J lost 5 bases; unmatched junction nucleotides: 6. CDR3 nucleotide sequence: TGTGCCAGTAGTATTTACTCACAGGGGGACGAGCAGTACTTC. Protein product: CASSIYSQGDEQYF.

The CDR3 loop reads CASSTSGGTYYEQYF. The CDR3 DNA follows: TGTGCCAGCAGTACTAGCGGGGGGACTTACTACGAGCAGTACTTC. The chain joins TRBV6-5 to TRBJ2-5; TRBD2 matches at 12 bases. The better agreement between TRBJ2-7 and the DNA end casts doubt on the J call. There are 15 residues in the CDR3. CDR1 is MNHEY and CDR2 is SVGAGI in the germline V gene.

The chain recombines TRBV5-4 with TRBJ1-2; perhaps TRBD1 as D (5 bases). This CDR3 is 13 amino acids long. Trimming left V 0 bases short and J 9 bases short, with 12 bases between. Germline loops: CDR1 SGHNT, CDR2 YYREEE (reference sequence). The CDR3 DNA sequence: TGTGCCAGCAGCTTGGATACAGGATTTCGCTACACCTTC. Translation: CASSLDTGFRYTF.

The J gene is TRBJ1-2, the V gene TRBV27; D unclear. Germline V gene lookup returns CDR1 MNHEY and CDR2 SMNVEV (reference sequence). The CDR3 is made up of 12 amino acids. V was pared by 4 bases and J by 2 bases, with 5 bases between. DNA of the CDR3: TGTGCCAGCAGTTCCTCCAACTATGGCTACACCTTC. Encoded protein: CASSSSNYGYTF.

The rearrangement links TRBV10-3 to TRBJ2-5, with 11 nucleotides matching TRBD2. Trimming removed 5 bases from V and 2 bases from J; junction bases left unmatched: 4. This CDR3 is 15 amino acids long. Germline values: CDR1 ENHRY, CDR2 SYGVKD. CDR3 amino acids: CAISISGGEQETQYF. CDR3 nucleotide sequence: TGTGCCATCAGTATTAGCGGGGGGGAACAAGAGACCCAGTACTTC.

J is TRBJ2-1 and V is TRBV19, with 7 positions matching TRBD1. This CDR3 has 15 amino acids. Losses at the gene ends were 2 bases for V and 7 bases for J; bases not matched to a gene: 8. Germline lookup yields CDR1 LNHDA and CDR2 SQIVND (reference sequence). CDR3 in DNA: TGTGCCAGTAGTATAACGCCCGGACAGGTTAATGAGCAGTTCTTC. It is translated as CASSITPGQVNEQFF.

The chain uses TRBV19 and TRBJ1-2, with TRBD1 identical over 8 bases. The CDR3 has 14 amino acids. The trim removed 8 bases at V and 8 bases at J, leaving 13 bases unmatched. CDR1 and CDR2 (germline): LNHDA, SQIVND (reference sequence). The CDR3 DNA is TGTGCCAGTGGGCTGGACAGGGACCTAATAGGCTACACCTTC. It codes for CASGLDRDLIGYTF.